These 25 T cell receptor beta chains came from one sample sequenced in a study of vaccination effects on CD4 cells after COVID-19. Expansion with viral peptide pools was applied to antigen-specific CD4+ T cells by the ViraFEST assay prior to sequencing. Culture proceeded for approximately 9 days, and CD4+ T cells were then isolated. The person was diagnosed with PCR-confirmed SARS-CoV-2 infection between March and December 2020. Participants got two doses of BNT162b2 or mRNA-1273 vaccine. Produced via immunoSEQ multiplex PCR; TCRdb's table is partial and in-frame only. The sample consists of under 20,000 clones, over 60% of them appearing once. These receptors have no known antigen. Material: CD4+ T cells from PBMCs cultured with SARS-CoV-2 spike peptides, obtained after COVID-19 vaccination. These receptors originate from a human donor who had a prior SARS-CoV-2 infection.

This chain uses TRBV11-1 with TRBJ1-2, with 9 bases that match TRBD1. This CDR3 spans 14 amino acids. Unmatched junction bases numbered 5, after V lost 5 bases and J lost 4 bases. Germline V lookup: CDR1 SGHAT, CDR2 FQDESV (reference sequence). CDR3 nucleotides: TGTGCCAGCAGCCCGGACAGGGGACGCTATGGCTACACCTTC. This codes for CASSPDRGRYGYTF.

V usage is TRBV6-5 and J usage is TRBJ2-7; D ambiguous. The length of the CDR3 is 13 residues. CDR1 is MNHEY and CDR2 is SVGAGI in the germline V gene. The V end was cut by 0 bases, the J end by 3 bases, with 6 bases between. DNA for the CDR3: TGTGCCAGCAGTTACTCGTGGGGCTACGAGCAGTACTTC. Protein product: CASSYSWGYEQYF.

CDR3 DNA: TGTGCCAGCAGCCCCTGGGACAGCATGAACACTGAAGCTTTCTTT. Amino acids: CASSPWDSMNTEAFF. V usage is TRBV11-3 and J usage is TRBJ1-1; 7 positions agree with TRBD1. J lost 0 bases, V lost 5 bases, and 6 bases had no gene match. The germline V gene encodes CDR1 SGHNT and CDR2 YENEEA. CDR3 size: 15 residues.

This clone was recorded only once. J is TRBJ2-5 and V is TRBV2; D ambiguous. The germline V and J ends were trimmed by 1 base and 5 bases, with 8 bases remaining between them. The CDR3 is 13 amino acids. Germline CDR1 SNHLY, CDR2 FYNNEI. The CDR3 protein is CASSEVDAETQYF. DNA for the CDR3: TGTGCCAGCAGTGAAGTCGACGCGGAGACCCAGTACTTC. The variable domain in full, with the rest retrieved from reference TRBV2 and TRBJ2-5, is EPEVTQTPSHQVTQMGQEVILRCVPISNHLYFYWYRQILGQKVEFLVSFYNNEISEKSEIFDDQFSVERPDGSNFTLKIRSTKLEDSAMYFCASSEVDAETQYFGPGTRLLVL.

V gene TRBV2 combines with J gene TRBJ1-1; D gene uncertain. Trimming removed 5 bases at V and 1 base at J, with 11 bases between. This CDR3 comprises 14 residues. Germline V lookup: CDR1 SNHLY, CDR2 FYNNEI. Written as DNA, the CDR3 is TGTGCCAGCAGTCCAGGACGTACGAACACTGAAGCTTTCTTT. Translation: CASSPGRTNTEAFF.

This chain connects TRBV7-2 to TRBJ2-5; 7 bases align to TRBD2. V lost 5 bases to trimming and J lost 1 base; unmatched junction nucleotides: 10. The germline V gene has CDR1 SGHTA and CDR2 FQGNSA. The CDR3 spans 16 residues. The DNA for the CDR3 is TGTGCCAGCAGCCCTCTCTCTAGCGGCCCCCAAGAGACCCAGTACTTC. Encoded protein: CASSPLSSGPQETQYF.

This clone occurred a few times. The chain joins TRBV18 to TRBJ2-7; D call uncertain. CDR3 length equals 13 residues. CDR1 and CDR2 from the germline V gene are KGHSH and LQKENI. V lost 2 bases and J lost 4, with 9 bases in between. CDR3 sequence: CASSPEMRYEQYF. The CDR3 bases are TGTGCCAGCTCACCAGAGATGCGGTACGAGCAGTACTTC.

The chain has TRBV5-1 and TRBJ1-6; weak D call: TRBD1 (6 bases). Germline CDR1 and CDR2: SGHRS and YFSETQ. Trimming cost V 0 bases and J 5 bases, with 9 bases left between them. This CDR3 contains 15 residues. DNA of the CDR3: TGCGCCAGCAGCTTGGACAGGGTAGATAATTCACCCCTCCACTTT. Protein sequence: CASSLDRVDNSPLHF.

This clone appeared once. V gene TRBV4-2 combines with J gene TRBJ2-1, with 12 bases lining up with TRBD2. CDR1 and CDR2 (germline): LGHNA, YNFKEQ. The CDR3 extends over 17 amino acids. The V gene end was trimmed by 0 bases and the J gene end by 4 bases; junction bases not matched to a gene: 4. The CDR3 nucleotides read TGTGCCAGCAGCCAAGATCGGGGACTAGCGGGTTACAATGAGCAGTTCTTC. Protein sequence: CASSQDRGLAGYNEQFF.

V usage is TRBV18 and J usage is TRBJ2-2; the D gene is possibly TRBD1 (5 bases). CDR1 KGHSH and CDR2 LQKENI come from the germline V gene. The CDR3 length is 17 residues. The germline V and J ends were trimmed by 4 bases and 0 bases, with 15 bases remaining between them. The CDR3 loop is CASSQLTAASNTGELFF. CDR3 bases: TGTGCCAGCTCACAACTGACAGCAGCTTCGAACACCGGGGAGCTGTTTTTT.

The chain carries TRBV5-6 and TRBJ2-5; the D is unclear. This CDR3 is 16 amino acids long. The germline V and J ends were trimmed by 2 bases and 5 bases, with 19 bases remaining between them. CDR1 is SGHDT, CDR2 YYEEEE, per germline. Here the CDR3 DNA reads TGTGCCAGCAGCTTAAGGGTTCGGATGTCTCTCGAGACCCAGTACTTC. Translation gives CASSLRVRMSLETQYF.

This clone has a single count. The CDR3 DNA is TGTGCCAGCAGTGAAGTATGGACTAGCGGGGCAGATACGCAGTATTTT. This encodes CASSEVWTSGADTQYF. The rearrangement uses TRBV6-1 and TRBJ2-3; 12 nucleotides align to TRBD2. Trimming cost V 1 base and J 4 bases; bases outside gene matches: 3. The CDR3 length is 16 residues. CDR1 MNHNS and CDR2 SASEGT come from the germline V gene.

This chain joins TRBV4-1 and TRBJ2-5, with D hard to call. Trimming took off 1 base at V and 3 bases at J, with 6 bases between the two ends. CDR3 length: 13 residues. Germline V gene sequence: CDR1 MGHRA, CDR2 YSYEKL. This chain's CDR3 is CASSQGTEETQYF. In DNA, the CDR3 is TGCGCCAGCAGCCAAGGCACAGAAGAGACCCAGTACTTC.

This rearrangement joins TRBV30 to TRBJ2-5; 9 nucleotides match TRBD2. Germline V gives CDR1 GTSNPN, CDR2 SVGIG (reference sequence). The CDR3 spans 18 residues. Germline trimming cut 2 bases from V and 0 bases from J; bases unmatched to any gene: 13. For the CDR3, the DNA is TGTGCCTGGAGTACTCCGCCGCCTAGCGGGGAGTACCAAGAGACCCAGTACTTC. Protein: CAWSTPPPSGEYQETQYF.

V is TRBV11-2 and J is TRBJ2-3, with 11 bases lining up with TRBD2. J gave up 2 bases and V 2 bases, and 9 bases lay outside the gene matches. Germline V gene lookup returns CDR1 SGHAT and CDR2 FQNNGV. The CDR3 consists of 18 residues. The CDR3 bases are TGTGCCAGCAGCTTATTTACTAGCGGGAGTAGGTTCACAGATACGCAGTATTTT. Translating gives CASSLFTSGSRFTDTQYF.

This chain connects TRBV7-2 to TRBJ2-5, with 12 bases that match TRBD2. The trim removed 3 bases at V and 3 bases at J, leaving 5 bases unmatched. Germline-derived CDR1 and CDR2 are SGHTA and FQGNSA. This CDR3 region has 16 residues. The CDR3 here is CASSFSSGGVEETQYF. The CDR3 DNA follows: TGTGCCAGCAGCTTCTCTAGCGGGGGGGTTGAAGAGACCCAGTACTTC.

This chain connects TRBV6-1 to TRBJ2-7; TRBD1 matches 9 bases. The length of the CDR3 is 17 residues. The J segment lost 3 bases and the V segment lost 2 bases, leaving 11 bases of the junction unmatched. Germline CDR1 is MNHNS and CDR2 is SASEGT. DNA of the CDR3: TGTGCCAGCAGTGAAAGGTGGTCCGGGACAGGGTACTACGAGCAGTACTTC. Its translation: CASSERWSGTGYYEQYF.

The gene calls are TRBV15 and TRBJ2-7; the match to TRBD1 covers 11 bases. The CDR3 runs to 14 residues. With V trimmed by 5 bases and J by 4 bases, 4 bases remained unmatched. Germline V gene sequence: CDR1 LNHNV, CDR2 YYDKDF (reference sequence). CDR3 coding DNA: TGTGCCACCAGCGCGGGACAGGGGGTATACGAGCAGTACTTC. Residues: CATSAGQGVYEQYF. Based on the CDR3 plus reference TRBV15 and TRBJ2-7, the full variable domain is DAMVIQNPRYQVTQFGKPVTLSCSQTLNHNVMYWYQQKSSQAPKLLFHYYDKDFNNEADTPDNFQSRRPNTSFCFLDIRSPGLGDTAMYLCATSAGQGVYEQYFGPGTRLTVT.

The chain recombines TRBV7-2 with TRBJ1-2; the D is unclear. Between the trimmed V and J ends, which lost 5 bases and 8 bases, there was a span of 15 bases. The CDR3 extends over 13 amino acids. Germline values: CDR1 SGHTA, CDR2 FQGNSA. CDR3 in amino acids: CASSPLGMGGYTF. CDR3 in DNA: TGTGCCAGCAGCCCGTTAGGAATGGGGGGCTACACCTTC.

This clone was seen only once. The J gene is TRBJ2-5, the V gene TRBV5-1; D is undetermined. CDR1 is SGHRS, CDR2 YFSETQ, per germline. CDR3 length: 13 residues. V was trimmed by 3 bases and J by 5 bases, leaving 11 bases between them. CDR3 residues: CASSSGVGETQYF. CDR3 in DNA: TGCGCCAGCAGCTCCGGAGTCGGGGAGACCCAGTACTTC.

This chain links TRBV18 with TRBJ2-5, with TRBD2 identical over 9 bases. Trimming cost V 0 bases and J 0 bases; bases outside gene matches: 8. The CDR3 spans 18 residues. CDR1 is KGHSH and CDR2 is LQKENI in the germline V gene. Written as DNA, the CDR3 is TGTGCCAGCTCACCACCGGGACTAGCCTGGAAGTACCAAGAGACCCAGTACTTC. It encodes CASSPPGLAWKYQETQYF.

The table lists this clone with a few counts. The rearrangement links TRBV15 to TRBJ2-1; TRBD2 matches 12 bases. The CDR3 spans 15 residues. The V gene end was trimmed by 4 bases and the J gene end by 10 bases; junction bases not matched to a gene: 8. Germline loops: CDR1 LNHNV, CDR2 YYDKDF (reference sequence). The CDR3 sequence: CATSTLAGGYGEQFF. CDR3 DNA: TGTGCCACCAGCACACTAGCGGGGGGTTACGGGGAGCAGTTCTTC.

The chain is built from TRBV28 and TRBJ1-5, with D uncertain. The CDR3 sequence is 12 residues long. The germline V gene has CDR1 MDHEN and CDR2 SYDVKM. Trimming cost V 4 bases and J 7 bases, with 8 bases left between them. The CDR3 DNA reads TGTGCCAGCAGTTCCGAGGTCCAGCCCCAGCATTTT. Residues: CASSSEVQPQHF.

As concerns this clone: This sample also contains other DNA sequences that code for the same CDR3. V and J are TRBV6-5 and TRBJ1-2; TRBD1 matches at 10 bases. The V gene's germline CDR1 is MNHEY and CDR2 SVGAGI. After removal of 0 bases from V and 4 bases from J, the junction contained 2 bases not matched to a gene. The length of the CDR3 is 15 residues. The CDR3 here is CASSYSTGGVYGYTF. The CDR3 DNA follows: TGTGCCAGCAGTTACTCGACAGGGGGCGTCTATGGCTACACCTTC.

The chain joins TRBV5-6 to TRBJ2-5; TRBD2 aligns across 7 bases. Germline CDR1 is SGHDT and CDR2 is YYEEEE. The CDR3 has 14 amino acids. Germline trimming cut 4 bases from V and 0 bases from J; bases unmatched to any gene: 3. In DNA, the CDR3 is TGTGCCAGCAGCCGGGACTATAACCAAGAGACCCAGTACTTC. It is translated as CASSRDYNQETQYF.